This T cell receptor (beta chain) was sequenced for a study of OX40 agonist ivuxolimab in advanced cancers. Using immunoSEQ multiplex PCR, the repertoire was profiled, and TCRdb retains in-frame clones only, with some absent. Of about 100,000 clones in the sample, 80% to 95% are singletons; the top ten hold about 1.2%. Trimming removed 7 bases from V and 4 bases from J, with 23 bases in between. The CDR3 loop spans 17 amino acids. In germline, CDR1 is SNHLY, CDR2 FYNNEI. The chain carries TRBV2 and TRBJ1-3; possibly TRBD1 for D (6 bases). Sequencing was performed on CD4+ or CD8+ T cells sorted from blood, taken in a trial of the OX40 agonist ivuxolimab. The clonotype was recovered from an adult with an advanced solid tumor such as melanoma, head and neck, liver or kidney cancer. The CDR3 sequence: CASTPGAGSNAGNTIYF. CDR3 in DNA: TGTGCCAGCACCCCGGGGGCAGGGTCTAACGCGGGAAACACCATATATTTT.